The clone carrying this T cell receptor (beta chain) has at least ten counts. What it binds is unknown. Treatment of any kind had been given to no patient before thyroid surgery. The data belong to a study of metastatic and nonmetastatic thyroid tumors. About the research overall: The comparison covered peripheral blood and tumor or nodule tissue in malignant and benign thyroid patients. Study-wide results and limits: Patients with malignant thyroid tumors reportedly had significantly higher TCR beta diversity than those with benign nodules, in blood and tumor.

V dropped 0 bases and J dropped 0; count of bases not matched to a gene: 3. Germline CDR1 SGDLS, CDR2 YYNGEE. The CDR3 spans 16 residues. In the authors' methods: Construction of a distant-metastasis classifier for papillary thyroid cancer relied on CDR3 differences across clinicopathological groups. TCRdb reanalyzed the PCR reads with MiXCR. TCRdb's processing, not the study's, gives the V and J calls here. The sample holds 40,000 to 45,000 clones, roughly a sixth seen once. What was sequenced was blood. The V call is TRBV9, the J call TRBJ2-7; 10 bases are a match to TRBD2. The clonotype was recovered from a female donor with papillary thyroid cancer or a benign thyroid nodule (not recorded which). Some clones in this sample may be carry-over from other donors' samples. The CDR3 DNA reads as TGTGCCAGCAGCGTAGAGGCTAGCGGGAGCTCCTACGAGCAGTACTTC. Residues: CASSVEASGSSYEQYF.